This T cell receptor beta chain was documented in a study of Tregs in tolerant kidney transplant recipients (dated by TCRdb to between 2018 and 2021). For the wider study: TCRbeta sequencing was used in the study to identify donor-specific regulatory T cells before combined kidney and bone marrow transplantation, and the identified cells were then tracked after transplant. TCRbeta repertoire sequencing was used in a few healthy controls to compare several ways of expanding Tregs specific for an allogeneic donor.

Unstimulated Tregs (CD4+CD25+CD127-), CD4+ non-Tregs (CD4+CD25-), CD4 and CD8 cells were FACS-sorted from thawed PBMCs. Blood from healthy controls was obtained either as purchased buffy coats or from healthy volunteers. Healthy control blood was separated into PBMCs by Ficoll density gradient and cryopreserved, and patient PBMCs were collected both before and after transplant. A remark on this clone: This receptor's antigen is unknown. No much larger clone exists at a distance of one base, and base qualities are not known.

For TCRbeta CDR3 sequencing, genomic DNA from the sorted cells was extracted using the QIAGEN DNeasy Blood and Tissue Kit. High-throughput TCRbeta CDR3 sequencing, which included PCR amplification with bias correction and internal controls, was done commercially through immunoSEQ. Under the source paper's analysis protocol: Unique productive TCRbeta sequences were defined by CDR3 nucleotide sequence where primers matched, otherwise by CDR3 amino acid sequence with Vbeta and Jbeta genes. As a correction for sorting error, sequences shared between sorted populations at a frequency ratio of 2:1 or less were discarded, and the remaining shared sequences were assigned to the higher population. Donor-reactive sequences were defined as at least 5-fold expanded in CFSE-low cells versus unstimulated cells, with frequency of at least 0.01% in CFSE-low cells. Repertoire divergence was quantified by Jensen-Shannon divergence using the top 100 TCRbeta sequences ranked by frequency. For any sample with multiple sequencing runs, sorting error was corrected in each run separately before the runs were pooled. TCRdb's version of the immuneACCESS table is confined to in-frame rearrangements and falls short of the full clone set. An unresolved V gene accounts for under half of the shortfall where checked; the remainder is of unknown origin. V, J and clone size derive from that table, while D and trimming were established from the DNA sequence. The sample table records some 240,000 clones; 80% to 85% of these occur just once. The ten largest clones add up to 0.55% to 0.65% of the sample.

Results the study describes overall, beyond this receptor: The study was limited by small patient numbers, and the findings need validation in larger populations and under other immunosuppression protocols. Expanding Tregs with activated donor B cells appeared to identify the most biologically relevant and donor-specific TCRbeta repertoire. Biological reproducibility was not directly addressed, though technical replication error appeared minimal.

V is clipped by 4 bases and J by 2 bases, and the sequence between their germline boundaries is 9 bases long. Spanning cysteine to phenylalanine, the CDR3 consists of 13 amino acids. Left in the record is the CDR3 DNA by itself, 39 bases read in frame from the first base. The germline V gene gives CDR1 as KGHSH and CDR2 as LQKENI. The clonotype comes from a human donor in good health. The chain was built from TRBV18 and TRBJ2-7; the D gene is perhaps TRBD1, from 6 matching bases. Sequenced: CD4+ T cells from blood. Here the CDR3 is given as CASSRDTTYEQYF. The sequenced DNA: TGTGCCAGCTCACGGGACACCACCTACGAGCAGTACTTC.